This TCR beta chain was captured by sequencing in a study of OX40 agonist ivuxolimab in advanced cancers. Study context: Allowance was made for prior anti-PD-1, anti-PD-L1 or anti-CTLA-4 therapy, and about 40% had some.

Some clones are missing from TCRdb's copy, which holds only in-frame ones; the method was immunoSEQ multiplex PCR. The data show about 120,000 clones, roughly nine tenths seen once. The CDR3 has 12 amino acids. The germline V gene has CDR1 GTSNPN and CDR2 SVGIG (reference sequence). Germline trimming cut 2 bases from V and 7 bases from J; bases unmatched to any gene: 4. This rearrangement joins TRBV30 to TRBJ1-2, with 7 nucleotides matching TRBD1. Sequences were derived from CD4+ or CD8+ T cells sorted from blood, sampled in a trial of the OX40 agonist ivuxolimab. The clonotype comes from an adult with an advanced solid tumor such as melanoma, head and neck, liver or kidney cancer. The CDR3 coding sequence is TGTGCCTGGAGTCCCGGGACAGCTGGCTACACCTTC. Translation: CAWSPGTAGYTF.